A selection of T cell receptor beta chains follows, all from one sample in a study of immune characterization of retroperitoneal liposarcoma. TCRdb independently ran MiXCR on the PCR reads; one entry per CDR3 protein. Found here are about 10,000 distinct CDR3 sequences, 37% of them singletons; the top ten hold around a quarter. Sequencing used tumor tissue. The receptors were sampled from a male donor with retroperitoneal liposarcoma. Both conserved end residues are part of each CDR3. D genes are given only for firm matches. Clone sizes are given selectively: once, few, many, or a class where the clone is expanded.

cdr3_length	v_call	j_call	clone_size	d_call	cdr3_nt	cdr3_aa
13	TRBV11-3	TRBJ2-1	-	-	TGTGCCAGCAGCTTAGATTCCCCCAGCGAGCAGTTCTTC	CASSLDSPSEQFF
16	TRBV11-3	TRBJ2-5	-	TRBD2	TGTGCCAGCAGCTTAGGGGGACTACCTTCATACAATGAGCAGTACTTC	CASSLGGLPSYNEQYF
13	TRBV10-2	TRBJ2-7	-	TRBD1	TGCGCCAGCAGTACAGGGGTTTCCTACGAGCAGTACTTC	CASSTGVSYEQYF
18	TRBV7-2	TRBJ2-1	large	TRBD2	TGTGCCAGCAGCTTAGCTTCTAGCGGGAGTTCCTACTCCTACGAGCAGTTCTTC	CASSLASSGSSYSYEQFF
12	TRBV6-2/TRBV6-3	TRBJ1-2	many	-	TGTGCCACCAGAACAGGGAGCCATGGCTACACCTTC	CATRTGSHGYTF
16	TRBV6-5	TRBJ2-3	-	-	TGTGCCAGCAGTTACCTCCCGACAGGGAGGTCAGATACGCAGTATTTT	CASSYLPTGRSDTQYF
13	TRBV6-1	TRBJ2-5	many	TRBD2	TGTGCCAGCAGTTGGAGCGGGGCCGAGACCCAGTACTTC	CASSWSGAETQYF
19	TRBV24-1	TRBJ2-7	-	TRBD2	TGTGCCACCAGTGAACCGGGACTAGCGGGAGGGCAGACCTACAATGAGCAGTACTTC	CATSEPGLAGGQTYNEQYF
13	TRBV6-1	TRBJ2-6	few	-	TGTGCCAGCGCCCAGGAGGGGGCCAACGTCCTGACTTTC	CASAQEGANVLTF
15	TRBV5-3	TRBJ2-4	-	TRBD2	TGTGCCAGCAGCTTGGACGGGGGGGCCAAAAATGAGCAGTACTTC	CASSLDGGAKNEQYF
16	TRBV27	TRBJ2-3	once	TRBD2	TGTGCCAGCAGTCAAGAGGCGGGGGGGTTGTTGGATACGCAGTATTTT	CASSQEAGGLLDTQYF
15	TRBV6-1	TRBJ2-1	many	TRBD2	TGTGCCAGCAGTGATTTGAGCGGGGGGGCCAATGAGCAGTTCTTC	CASSDLSGGANEQFF
11	TRBV6-6	TRBJ1-1	-	TRBD1	TGTGCCAGCAGTGGGACAGGGCAAGCTTTCTTT	CASSGTGQAFF
15	TRBV7-2	TRBJ2-1	once	TRBD1	TGTGCCAGCAGCTTGAACAGGGGGGCCTACAATGAGCAGTTCTTC	CASSLNRGAYNEQFF
15	TRBV27	TRBJ2-1	few	TRBD2	TGTGCCAGCAGACCACTAGCGGTCTCCTACAATGAGCAGTTCTTC	CASRPLAVSYNEQFF
14	TRBV27	TRBJ2-5	-	-	TGTGCCAGCAATCCGGGACGGACACAAGAGACCCAGTACTTC	CASNPGRTQETQYF
15	TRBV6-5	TRBJ2-3	-	TRBD2	TGTGCCAGCAGTCCGCTAGCGGGAGGACGAGATACGCAGTATTTT	CASSPLAGGRDTQYF
16	TRBV25-1	TRBJ2-3	-	TRBD2	TGTGCCAGCAGTGACTCCATTGGGGGGGAGTCAGATACGCAGTATTTT	CASSDSIGGESDTQYF
16	TRBV6-1	TRBJ2-2	few	-	TGTGCCAGCAACGAGGGGGGGCACCTGAACACCGGGGAGCTGTTTTTT	CASNEGGHLNTGELFF
16	TRBV6-1	TRBJ1-6	few	-	TGTGCCAGCAGTTATGGGGAGAGCTCCTATAATTCACCCCTCCACTTT	CASSYGESSYNSPLHF
18	TRBV6-1	TRBJ2-1	-	TRBD2	TGTGCCAGCAGACTGGGGGCTAGCGGGAGATATTCCTACAATGAGCAGTTCTTC	CASRLGASGRYSYNEQFF
15	TRBV7-2	TRBJ2-6	-	-	TGTGCCAGCAGCCACGACAGTTCTGGGGCCAACGTCCTGACTTTC	CASSHDSSGANVLTF
16	TRBV27	TRBJ2-1	medium-sized	-	TGTGCCAGCAGGCCCACCGCCGGGACTTTACACAATGAGCAGTTCTTC	CASRPTAGTLHNEQFF
12	TRBV6-6	TRBJ1-2	-	-	TGTGCCAGCAGTCCCGGGGTCTATGGCTACACCTTC	CASSPGVYGYTF
14	TRBV6-1	TRBJ2-5	few	-	TGTGCCAGCAGTGTGTCACTTTACCAAGAGACCCAGTACTTC	CASSVSLYQETQYF
11	TRBV6-1	TRBJ2-4	many	TRBD2	TGTGCCAGCACCTCGGCGGGGGAGCAGTACTTC	CASTSAGEQYF
15	TRBV4-1	TRBJ1-5	-	-	TGCGCCAGCAGCCAAGATCTCGGGGACGAGTGGCCCCAGCATTTT	CASSQDLGDEWPQHF
18	TRBV6-6	TRBJ2-2	many	-	TGTGCCAGCAGTTACTCGAACCCCGGCGGATGGGGTGAGGGGGAGCTGTTTTTT	CASSYSNPGGWGEGELFF
16	TRBV7-8	TRBJ2-1	-	-	TGTGCCAGCAGCTTAAGGGAAATGGTTTCCTACAATGAGCAGTTCTTC	CASSLREMVSYNEQFF
13	TRBV11-1	TRBJ2-1	few	-	TGTGCCAGCAGCTCGGTATCACCGGGTGAGCAGTTCTTC	CASSSVSPGEQFF
15	TRBV6-1	TRBJ1-6	-	-	TGTGCCAGCAGTCCGACAGTTTCGGGAAATTCACCCCTCCACTTT	CASSPTVSGNSPLHF
19	TRBV6-5	TRBJ2-3	-	TRBD2	TGTGCCAGCACCTCCGCGGGACTAGCGGGGATAACTAGCACAGATACGCAGTATTTT	CASTSAGLAGITSTDTQYF
11	TRBV6-1	TRBJ1-2	many	-	TGTGCCAGCAACCCCCTCTATGGCTACACCTTC	CASNPLYGYTF
14	TRBV6-6	TRBJ2-5	few	-	TGTGCCAGCAGTTACACTCAAGGGGGGGGGACCCAGTACTTC	CASSYTQGGGTQYF
14	TRBV6-1	TRBJ2-1	many	-	TGTGCCAGCAGCCGGGCAGGGGCGCGGGATGAGCAGTTCTTC	CASSRAGARDEQFF
15	TRBV27	TRBJ1-4	many	-	TGTGCCAGCAGTCCCAGGGGTCCCGTGGGGGAAAAACTGTTTTTT	CASSPRGPVGEKLFF
13	TRBV6-7	TRBJ2-4	-	-	TGTGCCAGCGCGGCAGCAGGTTACAATGAGCAGTACTTT	CASAAAGYNEQYF
15	TRBV7-2	TRBJ2-5	large	TRBD2	TGTGCCAGCAGCTTATACCCTAGCGGGAGAGAGACCCAGTACTTC	CASSLYPSGRETQYF
19	TRBV10-3	TRBJ2-1	once	TRBD2	TGTGCCATCAGTGAGCTCGGGGAGCGGGAGGGGCGACTCCACAATGAGCAGTTCTTC	CAISELGEREGRLHNEQFF
14	TRBV28	TRBJ2-1	-	TRBD1	TGTGCCAGCAACCCGACAGGGAGCTCCTACGAGCAGTTCTTC	CASNPTGSSYEQFF
15	TRBV6-1	TRBJ2-1	-	-	TGTGCCAGCAGTGAAGCTGCGCGGGATAACCACGAGCAGTTCTTC	CASSEAARDNHEQFF
14	TRBV6-5	TRBJ2-1	-	TRBD1	TGTGCCAGCAGTTATCGGACAGGGGGCGAGACCCAGTTCTTC	CASSYRTGGETQFF